This TCR beta chain was profiled in a study of T-cell reconstitution after alpha-beta-depleted transplantation in children. Deletions cut 7 bases from V and 2 bases from J, with 18 bases between. CDR1 is GTSNPN and CDR2 is SVGIG in the germline V gene (reference sequence). This CDR3 is built from 15 residues. It was with unique molecular identifiers that the TCRbeta library was prepared. One entry per CDR3 protein results from TCRdb running MiXCR on the PCR reads. The table has 440,000 or so distinct CDR3 sequences, roughly 11% seen once. This clonotype was counted once. The source of this sequence is a human donor who donated a stem cell graft to a child with acute myeloid leukemia. The sequencing used PBMCs from the stem cell graft donor, collected from the stem cell graft. This chain links TRBV30 with TRBJ1-3, with a tentative D call TRBD1 (6 bases). The CDR3 region has the DNA TGTGCCTTACACAGGGCGCGACTGACTGGAAACACCATATATTTT. The encoded protein is CALHRARLTGNTIYF.